The source of this T cell receptor beta chain is a study of blood T cell repertoires in COVID-19. The wider study: PBMCs, B-cell-depleted T cells, or T cells were the source of the cDNA or gDNA that made up the material.

Sequencing was performed with immunoSEQ multiplex PCR; in TCRdb, only in-frame clones are kept and a portion is missing. The sample has 100,000 to 110,000 clones; around four fifths are singletons. Between the trimmed V and J ends, which lost 1 base and 3 bases, there was a span of 19 bases. CDR3 length: 17 residues. Germline V gives CDR1 GTSNPN, CDR2 SVGIG (reference sequence). The V and J genes are TRBV30 and TRBJ2-1, with D maybe TRBD1 (6 bases). The TCR sequence derives from a man aged 50 to 60 with active or convalescent COVID-19. Specimen: peripheral blood. CDR3 DNA: TGTGCCTGGAGTGGAGTCTCCGGACAGACAAACTACAATGAGCAGTTCTTC. Residues: CAWSGVSGQTNYNEQFF.